This T cell receptor (beta chain) was sequenced in a study of OX40 agonist ivuxolimab in advanced cancers. Measured with immunoSEQ multiplex PCR; TCRdb has only the in-frame clones, and not every one. The repertoire consists of under 80,000 clones, with about nine tenths occurring once and the leading ten covering over 0.65%. The receptor comes from an adult with an advanced solid tumor such as melanoma, head and neck, liver or kidney cancer. Here the sequenced sample was CD4+ or CD8+ T cells sorted from blood, taken in a trial of the OX40 agonist ivuxolimab.

CDR3 sequence: CASQGQDYDEQYF. CDR3 nucleotides: TGTGCCAGCCAGGGACAGGACTACGATGAGCAGTACTTC. This chain links TRBV19 with TRBJ2-7, with 8 bases fitting TRBD1. Germline CDR1 is LNHDA and CDR2 is SQIVND (reference sequence). This CDR3 comprises 13 residues. The V segment lost 9 bases and the J segment 7 bases; nucleotides outside the gene matches: 11.